Reported below is one TCR beta chain. This clonotype was found a few times. There is no known antigen for this receptor. Nothing much larger sits one base from this clone, and base qualities are not available. These data originate in a study of early T cells in non-severe SARS-CoV-2 infection (dated by TCRdb to the early 2020s). Regarding the study in general: Bulk RNA from unsorted whole blood was used for TCR sequencing, so alpha and beta chains could not be paired.

The paper as a whole reports these results and caveats: VDJdb matching was skewed toward anti-spike CD8 responses, so virus-specific expansions were likely underestimated and private and CD4 specificities were missed.

The library was produced with 5' RACE. Sequenced on a NextSeq 500. Unique molecular identifiers were attached to individual cDNA molecules in the TCR library protocol so that sequencing error and PCR bias could be corrected. Sequencing covered both TCR alpha and beta chains, and within each sample the abundances of alpha and beta sequences were tightly co-correlated. Processing in the source paper ran as follows. V gene, J gene and CDR3 annotation of TCR sequences was performed with Decombinator V4. Expanded TCRs were defined as changing significantly between any two time points under a Poisson model with p below 0.0001. Abundances of TCRs were expressed as counts per million after normalisation to the total number of TCRs sequenced in each sample. VDJdb, accessed on 1 November 2021, was searched for TCRs annotated for CMV, EBV and SARS-CoV-2, and TCRs annotated for more than one antigen were excluded. TCRdb reprocessing: public reads trimmed at Q25 with fastp, clones called with MiXCR, in-frame beta chains kept. Every CDR3 protein is listed once, alongside the most common genes and DNA of its rows. None of the V and J calls come from the authors' own analysis; TCRdb made them. Present in this sample are some 50,000 distinct CDR3 sequences, about 10% of which were seen just once. Around 4.1% of the sample comes from the top ten.

This was a case-control study nested in a cohort of healthcare workers in London, UK, who had nasopharyngeal swab PCR tests and blood samples taken every week. Healthcare workers were recruited between 23 and 31 March 2020, during the week of the UK lockdown, and were followed weekly for up to about 16 weeks. The source is an adult who was a healthcare worker with PCR-confirmed SARS-CoV-2 infection or an uninfected control (not recorded which). Sequencing used whole blood.

The DNA sequence is TGCGCCAGCGTCCGGGACAACTTAGGGGATACGCAGTATTTT. Its coded protein is CASVRDNLGDTQYF. This receptor chain uses TRBV5-1 and TRBJ2-3, and the D gene may be TRBD1, 6 bases matching. The cysteine opens and the phenylalanine closes a CDR3 of 14 amino acids. Just CDR3 DNA is preserved here, 42 bases in frame from base 1. Sequences SGHRS (CDR1) and YFSETQ (CDR2) are obtained from the germline V gene. V is shortened by 7 bases, J by 6 bases, and the region joining them spans 18 bases.